The T cell receptor (beta chain) described here comes from a study of lymphopenia after photon versus proton radiotherapy. The study, taken as a whole, reports: After the lymphocyte nadir, photon-treated repertoires showed oligoclonal expansion, especially of CD8+ Temra cells. Relative stability marked proton patients; photon patients lost diversity and naive cells.

Remarks on this clone: Its antigen is unidentified.

Produced via immunoSEQ multiplex PCR; TCRdb's table is partial and in-frame only. Here the sample spans roughly 76,000 clones, 80% to 95% being singletons. The V gene's germline CDR1 is MDHEN and CDR2 SYDVKM. V lost 5 bases and J 8 bases, leaving 24 bases between the germline ends. The CDR3 extends over 16 amino acids. Sequenced material: peripheral blood, taken from a patient treated with photon-based radiotherapy. The sequence was collected from a woman in her forties with cholangiocarcinoma. The chain carries TRBV28 and TRBJ1-2, with D perhaps TRBD1 (5 bases). The CDR3, as DNA: TGTGCCAGCAGTCCTGGGGGGACGGGGGTGAGTTTAGGCTACACCTTC. Translation gives CASSPGGTGVSLGYTF.